What follows are 18 T cell receptor beta chains derived from one specimen sequenced in a study of beta chain features in type 1 diabetes. TCRB transcripts that were expressed got sequenced, as all of the isolated RNA had been reverse transcribed. Clones were read by immunoSEQ multiplex PCR, and TCRdb kept only the in-frame ones, dropping some. Altogether approximately 250,000 clones are present, over 8.5% being singletons, with the ten largest covering 0.034%. Material: naive CD4+ T cells from blood. Every receptor here comes from a woman aged 18-29 years in good health.

The chain couples TRBV15 to TRBJ2-7, with D possibly being TRBD2 (5 bases). Germline CDR1 reads LNHNV; CDR2 reads YYDKDF (reference sequence). The CDR3 is 16 residues long. V gave up 0 bases and J gave up 0 bases, with 12 bases separating them. The CDR3 nucleotides read TGTGCCACCAGCAGAGATAGGAGGTTTGTCTCCTACGAGCAGTACTTC. Its translation is CATSRDRRFVSYEQYF.

The CDR3, as DNA: TGTGCCAGTAGTATCGAAAGGGGGGGCAATGAGCAGTTCTTC. Amino acids: CASSIERGGNEQFF. This chain joins TRBV19 and TRBJ2-1, with D perhaps TRBD2 (7 bases). CDR1 LNHDA and CDR2 SQIVND come from the germline V gene (reference sequence). The V end was cut by 3 bases, the J end by 6 bases, with 12 bases between. CDR3 size: 14 residues. The entire variable domain, with the rest obtained from reference TRBV19 and TRBJ2-1, is as follows: DGGITQSPKYLFRKEGQNVTLSCEQNLNHDAMYWYRQDPGQGLRLIYYSQIVNDFQKGDIAEGYSVSREKKESFPLTVTSAQKNPTAFYLCASSIERGGNEQFFGPGTRLTVL.

This chain's CDR3 is CASAGATGWSITEAFF. CDR3 coding DNA: TGTGCTAGTGCTGGGGCGACAGGGTGGTCGATAACTGAAGCTTTCTTT. The genes are TRBV12-5 and TRBJ1-1; the match to TRBD1 covers 7 bases. The CDR3 contains 16 residues. With V trimmed by 7 bases and J by 5 bases, 16 bases remained unmatched. Germline V gene data show CDR1 as LGHNT and CDR2 as FRNRAP.

This clone was observed a handful of times. The chain uses TRBV2 and TRBJ2-3; D is undetermined. CDR3 size: 12 residues. V was pared by 3 bases and J by 8 bases, with 9 bases between. Germline V gene data show CDR1 as SNHLY and CDR2 as FYNNEI. The chain's CDR3 is CASSDPTTTQYF. CDR3 DNA: TGTGCCAGCAGTGACCCGACAACTACGCAGTATTTT.

The table lists this clone with a few counts. The same CDR3 also results from other DNA sequences found in this sample. The J gene is TRBJ1-1, the V gene TRBV30; TRBD1 is a possible D gene (5 bases). The CDR3 extends over 13 amino acids. V dropped 0 bases and J dropped 2 bases, with 7 bases sitting between them. Germline V lookup: CDR1 GTSNPN, CDR2 SVGIG (reference sequence). DNA for the CDR3: TGTGCCTGGAGTGTACAGGTAAACACTGAAGCTTTCTTT. Residues: CAWSVQVNTEAFF.

This clone turned up a few times. The V and J genes are TRBV9 and TRBJ2-2; 10 bases agree with TRBD2. CDR1 is SGDLS, CDR2 YYNGEE, per germline. J lost 8 bases, V lost 0 bases, and 13 bases had no gene match. This CDR3 comprises 18 residues. CDR3 nucleotide sequence: TGTGCCAGCAGCGTAGAGGCGACGAGCGGGAGGGCCCGGGGGGAGCTGTTTTTT. This codes for CASSVEATSGRARGELFF.

The rearrangement links TRBV10-2 to TRBJ2-3; D might be TRBD2 (5 bases). Germline loops: CDR1 WSHSY, CDR2 SAAADI. This CDR3 spans 12 amino acids. The V and J ends lost 8 bases and 1 base respectively, with 7 bases between them. In DNA form, the CDR3 reads TGCGCCAGCGAGGGTGGCACAGATACGCAGTATTTT. Its translation: CASEGGTDTQYF.

This rearrangement joins TRBV5-4 to TRBJ2-3, with 15 bases fitting TRBD2. This CDR3 has 16 amino acids. V was clipped by 5 bases and J by 2 bases; unmatched bases: 3. Germline assignment: CDR1 SGHNT and CDR2 YYREEE (reference sequence). CDR3 bases: TGTGCCAGCAGGGGACTAGCGGGAGGTATCACAGATACGCAGTATTTT. Its translation is CASRGLAGGITDTQYF.

The CDR3, as DNA: TGTGCCAGTAGTAGAGCTCCGGGACTCGTAGCTTTGGACACTGAAGCTTTCTTT. This codes for CASSRAPGLVALDTEAFF. The chain uses TRBV19 and TRBJ1-1, with a weak D call TRBD1 (5 bases). V was clipped by 4 bases and J by 3 bases, with 24 bases between them. This CDR3 is built from 18 residues. In germline, CDR1 is LNHDA, CDR2 SQIVND (reference sequence).

The chain uses TRBV13 and TRBJ2-5, with TRBD1 matching over 7 bases. The germline V gene has CDR1 PRHDT and CDR2 FYEKMQ (reference sequence). Trimming cost V 5 bases and J 4 bases; bases outside gene matches: 10. The CDR3 contains 15 residues. The CDR3 spells CASSPQGLIGETQYF. In DNA form, the CDR3 reads TGTGCCAGCAGCCCACAGGGGCTGATTGGAGAGACCCAGTACTTC.

This clone turned up a few times. The chain joins TRBV18 to TRBJ1-3; D is ambiguous. The CDR3 consists of 16 residues. CDR1 and CDR2 from the germline V gene are KGHSH and LQKENI. The ends were cut back, 0 bases at V and 0 bases at J, with 9 bases in the middle. CDR3 loop: CASSPPAALSGNTIYF. The CDR3, as DNA: TGTGCCAGCTCACCACCTGCAGCGCTCTCTGGAAACACCATATATTTT.

This clone has more than one count but fewer than ten. The chain has TRBV12-5 and TRBJ2-5, with TRBD2 matching over 13 bases. CDR3 length: 15 amino acids. Trimming took 6 bases from V and 5 from J; bases not matched to a gene: 6. Looked up from germline, CDR1 is LGHNT and CDR2 is FRNRAP. CDR3 residues: CASGPGLAGVETQYF. The CDR3 coding sequence is TGTGCTAGTGGCCCAGGACTAGCGGGGGTGGAGACCCAGTACTTC.

This clone was counted a few times. The rearrangement uses TRBV28 and TRBJ1-1; D may be TRBD1 (5 bases). Deletions cut 0 bases from V and 0 bases from J, with 8 bases between. CDR1 and CDR2 (germline): MDHEN, SYDVKM. There are 15 residues in the CDR3. As DNA, the CDR3 is TGTGCCAGCAGTTTATGGCGACAGATGAACACTGAAGCTTTCTTT. Its translation: CASSLWRQMNTEAFF.

This clone was counted only a few times. The chain couples TRBV5-1 to TRBJ2-2; 8 bases fit TRBD1. The CDR3 is made up of 16 amino acids. V was pared by 4 bases and J by 1 base, with 6 bases of the junction left unmatched. The germline gives CDR1 SGHRS, CDR2 YFSETQ. The CDR3 DNA sequence: TGCGCCAGCAGCGGTCCCGGGACAGGGAACACCGGGGAGCTGTTTTTT. Protein sequence: CASSGPGTGNTGELFF.

The chain is built from TRBV10-3 and TRBJ2-5; a possible D gene is TRBD1 (6 bases). Germline V gene sequence: CDR1 ENHRY, CDR2 SYGVKD. Trimming left V 6 bases short and J 1 base short, with 12 bases between. CDR3 size: 14 residues. The CDR3 nucleotides are TGTGCCATCAGGCAGGGGACCGTCCAAGAGACCCAGTACTTC. Translated: CAIRQGTVQETQYF.

The V and J genes are TRBV25-1 and TRBJ1-1, with unresolved D. V was shortened by 5 bases and J by 7 bases, with 14 bases between the two germline ends. Germline-derived CDR1 and CDR2 are MGHDK and SYGVNS. CDR3 length: 13 residues. CDR3 protein: CASSFKGGNEAFF. Written as DNA, the CDR3 is TGTGCCAGCAGTTTTAAGGGCGGGAATGAAGCTTTCTTT.

This clone has only a few counts. This sequence joins TRBV5-1 and TRBJ2-1, with D perhaps TRBD1 (6 bases). This CDR3 is 16 amino acids long. Germline CDR1 reads SGHRS; CDR2 reads YFSETQ. Trimming pared 0 bases from V and 5 bases from J, leaving 15 bases between. CDR3 in amino acids: CASSLAGRGYDNEQFF. For the CDR3, the DNA is TGCGCCAGCAGCTTGGCCGGTAGGGGGTACGACAATGAGCAGTTCTTC.

This clone was counted a single time. The chain employs TRBV30 and TRBJ1-4; D perhaps matches TRBD1 (6 bases). The CDR3 covers 13 residues. CDR1 GTSNPN and CDR2 SVGIG come from the germline V gene (reference sequence). V gave up 4 bases and J gave up 7 bases, with 13 bases separating them. The chain's CDR3 is CAWNGLGGEKLFF. The CDR3 coding sequence is TGTGCCTGGAATGGACTAGGGGGTGAAAAACTGTTTTTT.